This TCR beta chain was sequenced during a study of cytomegalovirus exposure and HLA in healthy donors (dated 2017 in TCRdb). Background on the whole study: According to an earlier analysis of a few hundred of the donors, some 180 million T cells yielded roughly 110 million unique TCR beta sequences and less than 300 Gb of sequence data. In an earlier analysis of 587 of the donors, high-throughput TCR beta sequencing was used to judge whether each TCR beta V gene segment behaved as functional or pseudogenic. A later analysis re-analyzed previously published TCR beta repertoires from 666 donors and added high-resolution HLA genotyping to study TCR occurrence patterns. The aim of the study was to test whether cataloging public T cell receptors could identify signatures of past pathogen exposure. The later analysis used no new phenotypic data to find candidate immune exposures, relying instead on TCR beta sequences and their occurrence across donors. Among over 350 genotyped donors of the cohort, an average of approximately 230,000 unique TCR beta nucleotide sequences were sequenced per donor, around 18% of them non-productive. The genetic ancestry cluster associated with self-reported Caucasian donors included about 81% of the roughly 400 genotyped donors. Typing coverage varied by locus: roughly 629-630 donors for A, B, C, DRB1 and DQB1; roughly 500 for DQA1; about 600 for DPA1; roughly 450 for DPB1. About five DR-DQ haplotypes were treated as single units for association and clustering because of strong linkage in the cohort. All discovery cohort repertoires had been generated using a single sequencing platform. A later genetic analysis took genome-wide SNP genotypes for about 65% of the roughly 670 donors and used that subset as a discovery cohort. The study combined high-throughput TCR immunosequencing, statistical association of individual TCRs with disease status, and machine learning to predict cytomegalovirus infection status. An early release that covered more than 550 HLA-typed donors contained about 290 gigabases of sequencing data and around 80 million unique TCR sequences. A separate validation cohort of 100 to 150 different subjects was used in addition to the roughly 640-subject first cohort. Both class I and class II loci were covered by HLA typing, at four-digit resolution. Donor age, sex, ethnicity and CMV serostatus were compiled alongside the repertoire data. The T cell repertoires of 666 subjects were profiled by immunosequencing and related to cytomegalovirus serostatus. Study-wide findings and limitations: In this cohort, only TCR beta chains were sequenced, and detectable features were limited by the absence of alpha or paired-chain data. A group of highly shared sequence variants was considered likely to be a technical artifact of the sequencing pipeline. An earlier analysis of approximately 500 of the donors showed that most TCR beta V segments appeared in productive rearrangements either about 90% or about 30% of the time, which broadly matched IMGT annotations. Assigning TCR associations to individual alleles was difficult when HLA alleles, especially DR and DQ, strongly co-occurred. Because some donors lacked HLA typing at each locus, the association tests relied only on the typed subset. A further reported finding was that TCR beta sequences accurately predicted the HLA-A and HLA-B alleles for most subjects in the first cohort. In vitro tests confirmed that a few of the cytomegalovirus-associated TCR beta chains recognize cytomegalovirus antigens. While some public TCRs were present in many individuals, most TCR sequences turned up only very rarely across donors. In a later analysis, some 18,000 TCR beta sequences were associated with specific HLA alleles at a false discovery rate of 0.05. The classifier was reported to diagnose cytomegalovirus status with high specificity and sensitivity in both the original and validation cohorts. An association between a missense DCLRE1C variant and V-gene and J-gene trimming of TCR beta chains was found in a later genetic analysis and replicated in an independent cohort. According to the authors, the approach could potentially be generalized to other disease states and immunological phenotypes. In a later analysis, the rate of TCR association differed among HLA loci, with DRB1 alleles having the most associated TCRs and HLA-C alleles having the fewest. Roughly uniform sequencing depth across donors was assumed in presence/absence analyses, although this assumption may not hold. Because the 87-base-pair reads could not distinguish some IMGT-functional V segments, including TRBV6-2 and TRBV6-3, those segments were excluded. Linkage disequilibrium might explain the correlated functional status among segregating V segments, but an unknown experimental factor could not be excluded. According to a later analysis, most CMV-associated TCR beta chains appeared to be HLA-restricted, and the HLA associations seemed to be driven largely by CMV exposure. In a later analysis, HLA-associated TCR beta chains showed more clonal expansion and lower generation probabilities than non-associated chains that were equally common. The study listed approximately 150 TCR beta chains as associated with cytomegalovirus. Because counts were too low, some 17 rarely observed V segments, including chromosome 9 orphons, were excluded from the earlier analysis of 500 to 700 of the donors. CMV serostatus was the only immune exposure information available for the cohort. According to a later analysis, parvovirus B19, influenza, CMV and Epstein-Barr virus appeared linked to several top co-occurrence clusters. A later genetic analysis reported fewer N-insertions in productive TCRs among donors in an Asian-associated ancestry cluster than the roughly 720-donor mean.

Compared with germline, V lacks 0 bases and J lacks 7 bases; bases without a gene match: 5. The germline V gene sets CDR1 to SGHVS and CDR2 to FQNEAQ. CDR3 length: 15 amino acids, cysteine to phenylalanine. The DNA shown is the 45-base CDR3, in frame from base 1. This clone was recorded a few times. The antigen it binds to is not known. No per-base quality is available; no much larger clone lies one base away. Library preparation was by the immunoSEQ multiplex PCR assay. A mixture of 60 forward primers for TCR Vbeta segments and 13 reverse primers for TCR Jbeta segments was used in the multiplex PCR. The CDR3 region of rearranged TCR beta genes was amplified from genomic DNA by a multiplex PCR assay. Amplified TCR beta libraries were sequenced as 87-base-pair reads on the Illumina HiSeq System. Regarding the original processing steps: A later analysis counted about 80 million unique TCR beta chains across the 666 repertoires, and around 9.9 million of these chains were shared by at least two donors. To remove PCR and sequencing errors, raw reads were error-corrected and collapsed into unique sequences using a nearest-neighbor algorithm that merged closely related sequences. CDR3 sequences were aligned to IMGT reference sequences to assign V, D and J gene segments. For a sequence to be retained, a match of at least six nucleotides to both a V gene segment and a J gene segment was required. A rearrangement was called productive if the CDR3 had no stop codons and remained in frame with V and J, and every other rearrangement was called non-productive. CDR3 was defined by IMGT convention, running from the second conserved V-encoded cysteine to the conserved J-encoded phenylalanine. The earlier analysis of about 610 of the donors excluded any sequence lacking an unambiguous match to a single V gene segment. An earlier analysis of approximately 590 of the donors classified V segments as functional when productive rearrangements were above 56.7% and as segregating when the standard deviation between donors was above 5%. To diagnose cytomegalovirus status from the catalog of TCR beta chain sequences, a statistical classification framework was built. In a later analysis, TCR nucleotide sequences were compared against IMGT/GENE-DB human TR gene sequences so that V and J genes could be assigned. Using the TCRdist pipeline, a later analysis assigned CDR3 sequences along with most-parsimonious VDJ recombination scenarios. In a later analysis, every TCR beta chain was defined by the combination of its CDR3 amino acid sequence and its V-gene family, and reads without a unique V-gene family were dropped. In a later analysis, nearly 600 highly shared, low-generation-probability nucleotide sequences were removed to address suspected cross-contamination and a sequencing artifact. In a later analysis, a clonal expansion index was calculated for each public chain from normalized within-repertoire ranks of inferred template counts. In a later analysis, generation probabilities were computed using a VDJ recombination model fitted to out-of-frame rearrangements, and the results were checked against IGoR. In a later analysis, hypergeometric tests were used to score TCR-TCR, TCR-HLA and TCR-CMV co-occurrence, with a repertoire-size bias correction applied to TCR pairs. A later analysis estimated false discovery rates by permuting HLA or CMV assignments 20 times. In a later analysis, co-occurring TCRs were grouped with DBSCAN, and TCRdist sequence similarity was added when clustering was performed within HLA-allele-positive subsets. Repertoires with fewer than 30,000 or more than 120,000 public chains, plus five repertoires with anomalous nucleotide sharing, were excluded from co-occurrence clustering. Sourced from immuneACCESS, this table was stored by TCRdb with only in-frame sequences that have V and J called. A share of the clones is absent; for the studies checked, an unresolved V gene accounts for under half, and the remainder has no known explanation. V and J calls and clone size are given by that table; D and trimming were obtained from the DNA. The sample contains 150,000 to 200,000 clones, more than 75% of them found a single time. The top ten hold roughly 2.2% of the sample.

The cohort consisted of 670 or so healthy bone marrow donors. All cohort members were sampled while nominally healthy, although unrecorded immune exposures were likely present. The donor tested CMV seropositive and was one of the 289 seropositive cohort members. A peripheral blood sample was collected from each donor, and TCR beta sequencing was performed on peripheral blood mononuclear cells. The Qiagen DNeasy Blood Extraction Kit was used to extract genomic DNA from the blood cell samples. The V and J segments used are TRBV7-8 and TRBJ1-2; 10 middle bases align to TRBD1. The source of this sequence is a man aged 18 to 30 in good health and CMV-seropositive. What was sequenced was PBMCs. The bases are TGTGCCAGCAGCTTAGCTCGACAGGGGGCTTTTGGCTACACCTTC. The translation is CASSLARQGAFGYTF.